This T cell receptor (beta chain) was documented in a study of OX40 agonist ivuxolimab in advanced cancers. Turning to the study itself: Partial response was recorded in three patients: one hepatocellular carcinoma and two cutaneous melanoma cases.

The table came from immunoSEQ multiplex PCR; TCRdb's copy has only in-frame clones and leaves some out. The sample shows roughly 60,000 clones, 70% to 90% of them seen only once. Study-level points and caveats: Some patients who did not respond also had low normalized T-cell clonal expansion.

About this clone itself: Its antigen is unknown.

The CDR3 spans 15 residues. Germline values: CDR1 SQVTM, CDR2 ANQGSEA. Between the trimmed V and J ends, which lost 6 bases and 0 bases, there was a span of 15 bases. If patients had autoimmune disease history or systemic immunosuppression, they were excluded. This receptor was identified in an adult with an advanced solid tumor such as melanoma, head and neck, liver or kidney cancer. The chain combines TRBV29-1 with TRBJ1-3; possibly TRBD1 for D (5 bases). The source was CD4+ or CD8+ T cells sorted from blood, collected in a trial of the OX40 agonist ivuxolimab. CDR3 bases: TGCAGCGTCAATCTGGGGGGAGACTCTGGAAACACCATATATTTT. The encoded protein is CSVNLGGDSGNTIYF.